The entry below describes one T cell receptor (beta chain). What it binds is not known. This sample stems from a study of Ad26.COV2.S vaccination and SARS-CoV-2 variants. Noted treatment: approximately 18 received Ad26.COV2.S at low or high dose, single or two shots; 5 received placebo; per-sample allocation not given. Sample collection was performed on day 63 after the first vaccine or placebo injection. Germline V gene sequence: CDR1 SGHTA, CDR2 FQGNSA. V dropped 4 bases and J dropped 4 bases, with 18 bases sitting between them. The CDR3 has 16 amino acids. Study findings and constraints: It was found that vaccine and placebo recipients had similar non-spike TCR breadth.

TCRdb's copy holds only in-frame clones and misses some; the assay was immunoSEQ multiplex PCR. This sample carries 300,000 to 400,000 clones, roughly nine tenths of them seen once, and the ten largest clones take 6.4%. The source is a person aged 18-65 years who received the Ad26.COV2.S COVID-19 vaccine or a placebo. The chain joins TRBV7-2 to TRBJ2-3, with D uncertain. Sequencing was performed on peripheral blood, taken in a trial of Ad26.COV2.S vaccine versus placebo. The CDR3 region is CASSSPPRLTSDTQYF. The CDR3 DNA reads as TGTGCCAGCAGCTCCCCGCCGCGCCTTACTTCAGATACGCAGTATTTT.